These T cell receptor beta chains were read from a single sample in a study of shared T cell receptors in the human thymus. Libraries were prepared by immunoSEQ multiplex PCR; TCRdb keeps only in-frame clonotypes and omits some of them. The sample includes 500,000 to 750,000 clones, 88% of them seen just once. These same data were also listed under a study on human thymus T cells.

The specimen sequenced was thymocytes. These TCRs come from a boy in the first two years of life with a congenital heart defect. Each CDR3 is given with its conserved first and last residue. D genes are given only for firm matches. Expanded clones get a size class; other rows say once, few or many, or leave the size out.

TRBV5-1,TRBJ1-4,-,-,TGCGCCAGCAGACTTGGGGTAACAGGTCGAGAAAAACTGTTTTTT,CASRLGVTGREKLFF
TRBV19,TRBJ2-7,-,-,TGTGCCAGTAGTATAACCCCCAAGGTTAGCGAGTCCTACGAGCAGTACTTC,CASSITPKVSESYEQYF
TRBV9,TRBJ2-3,-,-,TGTGCCAGCAATGGCCCCGGGGAGCGGCTCACAGATACGCAGTATTTT,CASNGPGERLTDTQYF
TRBV6-1,TRBJ1-1,-,TRBD1,TGTGCCAGCAGTGAGGTGACAGGGAAGAACACTGAAGCTTTCTTT,CASSEVTGKNTEAFF
TRBV7-6,TRBJ2-7,once,-,TGTGCCAGCAGCTTAGCAGGAGTGGACGAGCAGTACTTC,CASSLAGVDEQYF
TRBV10-1,TRBJ2-2,-,-,TGCGCCAGCAGTGAGTCTCGGCAGGCGAACACCGGGGAGCTGTTTTTT,CASSESRQANTGELFF
TRBV2,TRBJ2-7,-,TRBD2,TGTGCCAGCAGTGAAAGGCCCAGCGGGAGGGCCCCTCTCTACGAGCAGTACTTC,CASSERPSGRAPLYEQYF
TRBV23-1,TRBJ1-3,once,TRBD1,TGCGCCAGCCTCCTAAAATTTTATTGCCCAGGGACAGCTCGGGGAAACACCATATATTTT,CASLLKFYCPGTARGNTIYF
TRBV5-4,TRBJ2-1,-,TRBD1,TGTGCCAGCAAGCCCCGGATACAGGGGAGCTCCTACAATGAGCAGTTCTTC,CASKPRIQGSSYNEQFF
TRBV7-6,TRBJ2-5,-,-,TGTGCCAGCAGCTGGACGGGAGCCCCCGTCGGGACCCAGTACTTC,CASSWTGAPVGTQYF
TRBV7-2,TRBJ2-7,-,TRBD2,TGTGCCAGCAGCTTAGGGTGGTTCCTAGCGGGAGTGGAAGAGCAGTACTTC,CASSLGWFLAGVEEQYF
TRBV19,TRBJ2-7,-,TRBD2,TGTGCCAGTAGTATTGGCGGGAGTCCCTACGAGCAGTACTTC,CASSIGGSPYEQYF
TRBV9,TRBJ2-7,-,TRBD1,TGTGCCAGCAGCACACACGACAGGGCCTCCCGGGGCTCCTACGAGCAGTACTTC,CASSTHDRASRGSYEQYF
TRBV6-1,TRBJ2-3,-,-,TGTGCCAGCAGAATGGCGGGATGGGCAGATACGCAGTATTTT,CASRMAGWADTQYF
TRBV14,TRBJ2-7,-,-,TGTGCCAGCAGTCCCAGGGGCCACGAGCAGTACTTC,CASSPRGHEQYF
TRBV5-5,TRBJ2-2,once,TRBD2,TGTGCCAGCGCATTAGGGACTAGCGGGATATGCACCGGGGAGCTGTTTTTT,CASALGTSGICTGELFF
TRBV5-8,TRBJ2-5,once,TRBD2,TGTGCCAGCAGCTTGGGGACTAGCGGGAGGGGGGAGACCCAGTACTTC,CASSLGTSGRGETQYF
TRBV30,TRBJ2-7,once,TRBD2,TGTGCCTGGAGTGTTACCGGTCGGGAGGGGGGAGAGCAGTACTTC,CAWSVTGREGGEQYF
TRBV28,TRBJ2-7,-,-,TGTGCCAGCAGTTTACGGGGAAAAGGCTACGAGCAGTACTTC,CASSLRGKGYEQYF
TRBV7-3,TRBJ2-7,-,TRBD2,TGTGCCAGCAGCTTAACCGGGACTAGCGGGAGGGCCAGGGACGAGCAGTACTTC,CASSLTGTSGRARDEQYF
TRBV7-9,TRBJ2-1,once,TRBD2,TGTGCCAGCAGCGACCGACTAGCGGGAGACCCCAATGAGCAGTTCTTC,CASSDRLAGDPNEQFF
TRBV6-5,TRBJ2-5,-,-,TGTGCCAGCAGTTACTCGGGGACGGGGGAAGAGACCCAGTACTTC,CASSYSGTGEETQYF
TRBV5-5,TRBJ2-7,-,-,TGTGCCAGCAGCTTGCTGTTACGGGAGCAGTACTTC,CASSLLLREQYF